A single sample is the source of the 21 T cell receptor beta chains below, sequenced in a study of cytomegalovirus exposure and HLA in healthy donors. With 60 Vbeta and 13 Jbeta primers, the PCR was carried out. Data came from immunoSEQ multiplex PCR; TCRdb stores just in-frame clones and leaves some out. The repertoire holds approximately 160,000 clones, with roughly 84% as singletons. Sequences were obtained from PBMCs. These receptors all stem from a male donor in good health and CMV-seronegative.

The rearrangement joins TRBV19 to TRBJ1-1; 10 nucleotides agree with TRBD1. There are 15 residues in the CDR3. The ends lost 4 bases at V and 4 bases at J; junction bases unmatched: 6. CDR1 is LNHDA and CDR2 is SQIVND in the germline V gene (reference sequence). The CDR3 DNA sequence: TGTGCCAGTAGTACCACCGGGACAGGGGTCACTGAAGCTTTCTTT. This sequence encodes CASSTTGTGVTEAFF.

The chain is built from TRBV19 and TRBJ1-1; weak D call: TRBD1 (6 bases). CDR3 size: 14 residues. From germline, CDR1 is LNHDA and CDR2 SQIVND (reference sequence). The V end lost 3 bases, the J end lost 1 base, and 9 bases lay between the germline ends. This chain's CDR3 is CASSIVGQNTEAFF. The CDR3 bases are TGTGCCAGTAGTATTGTGGGACAGAACACTGAAGCTTTCTTT.

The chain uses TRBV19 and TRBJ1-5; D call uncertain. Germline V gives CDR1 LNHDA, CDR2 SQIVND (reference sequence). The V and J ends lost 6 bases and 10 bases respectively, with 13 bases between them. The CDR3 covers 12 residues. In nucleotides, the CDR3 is TGTGCCAGTAGGGTCTTAAAGAGCCCCCAGCATTTT. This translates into CASRVLKSPQHF.

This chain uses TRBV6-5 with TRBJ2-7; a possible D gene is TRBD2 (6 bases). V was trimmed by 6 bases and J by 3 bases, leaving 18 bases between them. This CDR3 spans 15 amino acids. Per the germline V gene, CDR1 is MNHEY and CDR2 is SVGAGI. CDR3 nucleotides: TGTGCCAGCAGCTCCCCGGGGGTATCCAGCTACGAGCAGTACTTC. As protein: CASSSPGVSSYEQYF.

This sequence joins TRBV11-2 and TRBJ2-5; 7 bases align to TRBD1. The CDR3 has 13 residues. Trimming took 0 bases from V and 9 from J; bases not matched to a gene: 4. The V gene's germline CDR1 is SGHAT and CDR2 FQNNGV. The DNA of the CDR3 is TGTGCCAGCAGCTTAGATGACAGGGTGGCCCAGTACTTC. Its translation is CASSLDDRVAQYF.

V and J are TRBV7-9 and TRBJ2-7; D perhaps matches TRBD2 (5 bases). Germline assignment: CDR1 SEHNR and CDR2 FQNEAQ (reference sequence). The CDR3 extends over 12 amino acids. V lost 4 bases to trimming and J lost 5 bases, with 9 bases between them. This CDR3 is CASSSAGDEQYF. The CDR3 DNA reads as TGTGCCAGCAGCTCCGCCGGGGACGAGCAGTACTTC.

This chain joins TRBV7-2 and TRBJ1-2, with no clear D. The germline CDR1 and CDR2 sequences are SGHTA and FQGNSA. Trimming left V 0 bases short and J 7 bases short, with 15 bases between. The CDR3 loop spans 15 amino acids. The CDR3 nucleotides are TGTGCCAGCAGCTTAGCGACGGAAGGGCGGGTTGGCTACACCTTC. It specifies CASSLATEGRVGYTF. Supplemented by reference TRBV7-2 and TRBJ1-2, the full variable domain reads GAGVSQSPSNKVTEKGKDVELRCDPISGHTALYWYRQSLGQGLEFLIYFQGNSAPDKSGLPSDRFSAERTGGSVSTLTIQRTQQEDSAVYLCASSLATEGRVGYTFGSGTRLTVV.

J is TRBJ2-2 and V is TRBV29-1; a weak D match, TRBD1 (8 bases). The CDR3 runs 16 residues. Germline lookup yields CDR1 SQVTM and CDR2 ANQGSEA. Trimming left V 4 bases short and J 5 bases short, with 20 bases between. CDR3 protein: CSVGQPGQGGTGELFF. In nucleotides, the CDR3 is TGCAGCGTTGGACAACCAGGACAGGGAGGGACCGGGGAGCTGTTTTTT.

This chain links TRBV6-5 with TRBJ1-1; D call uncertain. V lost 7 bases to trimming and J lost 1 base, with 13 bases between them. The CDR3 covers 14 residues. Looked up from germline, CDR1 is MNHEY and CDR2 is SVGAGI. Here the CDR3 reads CASNRGRPNTEAFF. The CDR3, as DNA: TGTGCCAGCAACCGCGGAAGACCGAACACTGAAGCTTTCTTT.

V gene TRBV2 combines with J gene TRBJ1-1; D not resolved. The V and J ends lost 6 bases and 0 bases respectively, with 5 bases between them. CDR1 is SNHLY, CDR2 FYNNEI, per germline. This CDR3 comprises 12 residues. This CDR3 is CASSPMNTEAFF. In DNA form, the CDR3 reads TGTGCCAGCAGCCCAATGAACACTGAAGCTTTCTTT.

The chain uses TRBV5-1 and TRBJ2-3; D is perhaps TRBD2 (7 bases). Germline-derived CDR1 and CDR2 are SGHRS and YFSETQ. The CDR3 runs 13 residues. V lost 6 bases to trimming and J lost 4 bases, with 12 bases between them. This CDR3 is CASNGGASDTQYF. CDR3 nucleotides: TGCGCCAGCAATGGGGGGGCTTCAGATACGCAGTATTTT.

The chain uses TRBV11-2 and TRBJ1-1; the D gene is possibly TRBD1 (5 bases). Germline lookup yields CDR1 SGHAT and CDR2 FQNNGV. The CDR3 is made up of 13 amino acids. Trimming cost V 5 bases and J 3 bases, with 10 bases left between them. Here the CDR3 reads CASSRTGDTEAFF. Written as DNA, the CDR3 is TGTGCCAGCAGCCGCACGGGGGACACTGAAGCTTTCTTT.

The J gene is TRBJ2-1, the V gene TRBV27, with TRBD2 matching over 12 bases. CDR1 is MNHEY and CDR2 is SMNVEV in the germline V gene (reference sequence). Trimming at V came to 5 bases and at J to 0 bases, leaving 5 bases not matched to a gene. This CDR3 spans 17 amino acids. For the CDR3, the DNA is TGTGCCAGCAGTCCAATACTAGCGGGGGGCTCCTACAATGAGCAGTTCTTC. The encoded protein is CASSPILAGGSYNEQFF.

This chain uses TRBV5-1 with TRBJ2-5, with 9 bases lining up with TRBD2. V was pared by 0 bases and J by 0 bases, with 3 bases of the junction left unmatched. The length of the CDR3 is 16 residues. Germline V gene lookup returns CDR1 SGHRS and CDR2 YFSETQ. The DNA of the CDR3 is TGCGCCAGCAGCTTGGCGCCTAGCGGGGACCAAGAGACCCAGTACTTC. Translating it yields CASSLAPSGDQETQYF.

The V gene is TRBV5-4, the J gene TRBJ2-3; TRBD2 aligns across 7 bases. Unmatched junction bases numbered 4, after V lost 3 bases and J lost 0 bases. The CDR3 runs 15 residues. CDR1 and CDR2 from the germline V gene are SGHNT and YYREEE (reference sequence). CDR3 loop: CASSSSGVSTDTQYF. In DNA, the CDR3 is TGTGCCAGCAGCTCAAGCGGGGTTAGCACAGATACGCAGTATTTT.

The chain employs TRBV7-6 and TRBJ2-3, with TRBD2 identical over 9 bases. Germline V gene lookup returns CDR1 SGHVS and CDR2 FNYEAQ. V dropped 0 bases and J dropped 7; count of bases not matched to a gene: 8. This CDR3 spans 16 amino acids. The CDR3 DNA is TGTGCCAGCAGCTTAGCTCCTAGCGGGATACTCCATACGCAGTATTTT. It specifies CASSLAPSGILHTQYF.

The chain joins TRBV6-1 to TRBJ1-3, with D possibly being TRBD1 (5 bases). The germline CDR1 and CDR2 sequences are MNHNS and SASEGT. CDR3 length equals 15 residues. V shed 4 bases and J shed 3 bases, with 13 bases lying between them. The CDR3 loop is CASSAEGRVGNTIYF. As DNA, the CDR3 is TGTGCCAGCAGTGCGGAGGGCAGGGTTGGAAACACCATATATTTT.

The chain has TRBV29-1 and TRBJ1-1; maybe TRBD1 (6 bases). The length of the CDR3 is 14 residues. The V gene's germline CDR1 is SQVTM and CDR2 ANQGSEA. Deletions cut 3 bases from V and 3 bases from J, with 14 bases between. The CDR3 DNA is TGCAGCGTTGAGTTACAGGGTAGGCACACTGAAGCTTTCTTT. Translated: CSVELQGRHTEAFF.

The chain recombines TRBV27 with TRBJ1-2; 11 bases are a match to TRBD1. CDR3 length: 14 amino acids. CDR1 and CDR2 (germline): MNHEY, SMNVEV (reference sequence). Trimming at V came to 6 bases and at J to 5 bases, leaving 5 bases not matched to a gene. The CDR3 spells CASRRTGGFYGYTF. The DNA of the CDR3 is TGTGCCAGCAGAAGGACAGGGGGCTTTTATGGCTACACCTTC.

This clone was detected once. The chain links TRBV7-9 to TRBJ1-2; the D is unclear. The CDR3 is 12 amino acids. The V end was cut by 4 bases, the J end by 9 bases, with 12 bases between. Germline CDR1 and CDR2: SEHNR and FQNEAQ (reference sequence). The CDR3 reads CASSSTLASYTF. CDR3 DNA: TGTGCCAGCAGCTCAACCCTGGCCAGCTACACCTTC.

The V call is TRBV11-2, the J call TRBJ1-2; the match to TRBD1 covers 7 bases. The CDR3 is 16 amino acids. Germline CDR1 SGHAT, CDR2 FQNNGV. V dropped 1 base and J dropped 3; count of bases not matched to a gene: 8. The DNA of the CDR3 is TGTGCCAGCAGCTTAGCGAGGGACAGAACCGACTATGGCTACACCTTC. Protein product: CASSLARDRTDYGYTF.